This T cell receptor beta chain was recovered during a study of T cell responses to AZD1222 COVID-19 vaccine. Here immunoSEQ multiplex PCR was the method, and the copy in TCRdb shows in-frame clones only, minus some. The profile covers 130,000 to 150,000 clones, with 90% appearing a single time and more than 3% taken by the ten largest. This CDR3 has 15 amino acids. The V end lost 1 base, the J end lost 3 bases, and 13 bases lay between the germline ends. Germline V CDR1 and CDR2: SNHLY, FYNNEI. Sequenced here: peripheral blood, sampled on day 0 of AZD1222 vaccination. This sequence was found in an adult in good health. This chain uses TRBV2 with TRBJ2-7; D call uncertain. For the CDR3, the DNA is TGTGCCAGCAGTGAAGAGGCTCTCGGGCGCTACGAGCAGTACTTC. It encodes CASSEEALGRYEQYF.